These 29 T cell receptor beta chains share one sample of origin, sequenced in a study of breast tumors, draining lymph nodes, adjacent tissues. Axillary draining lymph nodes of breast cancer patients supplied the node samples. TCRdb re-derived calls from the multiplex PCR reads in MiXCR, one entry per CDR3 protein. The sample shows about 140,000 distinct CDR3 sequences, around 22% of them seen only once. Material: axillary lymph node tissue. The receptors shown here come from a female donor with breast cancer. Some clones in this sample may be carry-over from other donors' samples.

This clonotype was observed a handful of times. This sequence joins TRBV10-2 and TRBJ2-3; D is possibly TRBD2 (5 bases). The CDR3 contains 16 residues. Per germline, CDR1 WSHSY and CDR2 SAAADI. The V end was cut by 4 bases, the J end by 8 bases, with 22 bases between. In DNA form, the CDR3 reads TGCGCCAGCAGTGTTCATCGGGGTAGCGAGGAAGGTACGCAGTATTTT. This codes for CASSVHRGSEEGTQYF.

This clonotype was observed many times. This sequence joins TRBV29-1 and TRBJ2-7; possibly TRBD1 for D (6 bases). CDR1 and CDR2 (germline): SQVTM, ANQGSEA. Trimming removed 4 bases from V and 2 bases from J, with 15 bases in between. The CDR3 consists of 14 residues. CDR3 bases: TGCAGCGTTGGGTACCGAGGACAGACCTACGAGCAGTACTTC. It translates to CSVGYRGQTYEQYF.

This clonotype was picked up many times. The chain combines TRBV3-2 with TRBJ2-7. TRBV3-2 is described as a pseudogene. The CDR3 is 14 amino acids. The CDR3 protein is CASSQDFTVYEQYF. In nucleotides, the CDR3 is TGTGCCAGCAGCCAAGATTTCACAGTCTACGAGCAGTACTTC.

This clonotype was recorded at least ten times. This sequence joins TRBV6-6 and TRBJ2-2, with D possibly TRBD2 on 7 matching bases. The CDR3 spans 17 residues. Trimming stripped 8 bases from V and 0 bases from J, with 19 bases between. Germline V gives CDR1 MNHNY, CDR2 SVGAGI (reference sequence). The CDR3 sequence: CASGGGRRRANTGELFF. The CDR3 DNA reads as TGTGCCAGCGGGGGGGGGCGGAGGAGGGCGAACACCGGGGAGCTGTTTTTT.

This clonotype occurred many times. The CDR3 DNA reads as TGTGCCAGCAGCGAGGCGGGACGGTACAATGAGCAGTTCTTC. It is translated as CASSEAGRYNEQFF. This chain links TRBV7-6 with TRBJ2-1, with D tentatively TRBD2 (6 bases). The CDR3 runs 14 residues. The germline V and J ends were trimmed by 5 bases and 4 bases, with 12 bases remaining between them. Germline V lookup: CDR1 SGHVS, CDR2 FNYEAQ.

The count of this clonotype is one. The CDR3 DNA reads as TGTGCCAGCAGGGCCGCAAGTATGAACACTGAAGCTTTCTTT. Its translation is CASRAASMNTEAFF. The chain employs TRBV7-3 and TRBJ1-1; D unresolved. CDR3 length equals 14 residues. V was clipped by 6 bases and J by 0 bases, with 11 bases between them. Germline CDR1 SGHTA, CDR2 FQGTGA.

This clonotype was recorded at least ten times. The chain carries TRBV6-1 and TRBJ2-5; D unclear. Between the trimmed V and J ends, which lost 9 bases and 4 bases, there was a span of 18 bases. The CDR3 runs to 14 residues. In germline, CDR1 is MNHNS, CDR2 SASEGT. The CDR3 loop reads CASVSRTRPETQYF. CDR3 bases: TGTGCCAGTGTCTCCAGGACGAGGCCAGAGACCCAGTACTTC.

This clonotype appeared many times. The gene calls are TRBV5-1 and TRBJ2-2; D gene ambiguous. The CDR3 loop spans 14 amino acids. With 0 bases removed from V and 1 base from J, the gap between germline ends came to 4 bases. The germline V gene has CDR1 SGHRS and CDR2 YFSETQ. The CDR3 sequence is CASSLAGNTGELFF. CDR3 DNA sequence: TGCGCCAGCAGCTTGGCCGGGAACACCGGGGAGCTGTTTTTT.

This clonotype has a count of ten or more. The V and J genes are TRBV11-3 and TRBJ2-1; D gene uncertain. The CDR3 is 15 amino acids. The V gene's germline CDR1 is SGHNT and CDR2 YENEEA. The germline V and J ends were trimmed by 6 bases and 0 bases, with 12 bases remaining between them. This CDR3 reads CASSSDGSSYNEQFF. For the CDR3, the DNA is TGTGCCAGCAGTTCGGACGGCAGCTCCTACAATGAGCAGTTCTTC.

This rearrangement joins TRBV5-1 to TRBJ2-1, with D maybe TRBD2 (5 bases). Germline loops: CDR1 SGHRS, CDR2 YFSETQ. The CDR3 is 15 amino acids. V was cut by 0 bases and J by 6 bases, with 13 bases left in between. This chain's CDR3 is CASSLGVGVGNEQFF. DNA of the CDR3: TGCGCCAGCAGCTTGGGGGTGGGAGTTGGCAATGAGCAGTTCTTC.

The rearrangement links TRBV9 to TRBJ2-3; either TRBD1 or TRBD2 may supply D (5 bases each). The CDR3 is made up of 17 amino acids. V lost 4 bases and J 1 base, leaving 19 bases between the germline ends. From germline, CDR1 is SGDLS and CDR2 YYNGEE. CDR3 nucleotide sequence: TGTGCCAGCAGCCCCGCCGGGACGCCCATCGGCACAGATACGCAGTATTTT. It translates to CASSPAGTPIGTDTQYF. Full variable domain (outside the CDR3, taken from reference TRBV9 and TRBJ2-3): DSGVTQTPKHLITATGQRVTLRCSPRSGDLSVYWYQQSLDQGLQFLIQYYNGEERAKGNILERFSAQQFPDLHSELNLSSLELGDSALYFCASSPAGTPIGTDTQYFGPGTRLTVL.

In the case of this clonotype: One end of the junction does not line up with germline, which may come from a read error. The J gene is TRBJ2-7, the V gene TRBV11-2; no definite D call. The CDR3 is made up of 12 amino acids. The germline CDR1 and CDR2 sequences are SGHAT and FQNNGV. CDR3 in amino acids: CASSYSSYEQCF. The DNA of the CDR3 is TGTGCCAGCAGCTATAGCTCCTACGAGCAGTGCTTC.

This clonotype was recorded many times. The rearrangement links TRBV20-1 to TRBJ1-4; possible D gene TRBD1, 5 bases. Germline V lookup: CDR1 DFQATT, CDR2 SNEGSKA (reference sequence). This CDR3 contains 15 residues. The V gene lost 3 bases and the J gene lost 6 bases, with 17 bases spanning the gap. The CDR3 nucleotides read TGCAGTGCTAGTATTCTCCGGGACGGTTATGAAAAACTGTTTTTT. This sequence encodes CSASILRDGYEKLFF.

Ten or more counts support this clonotype. The gene calls are TRBV19 and TRBJ2-3; 8 nucleotides match TRBD2. CDR3 length: 15 amino acids. V was clipped by 6 bases and J by 4 bases; unmatched bases: 9. Germline CDR1 and CDR2: LNHDA and SQIVND (reference sequence). CDR3 region: CASSPRREASDTQYF. CDR3 sequence (DNA): TGTGCCAGTAGCCCCAGGCGGGAGGCATCAGATACGCAGTATTTT.

The chain couples TRBV20-1 to TRBJ2-3, with 9 bases matching TRBD1. Trimming cost V 6 bases and J 0 bases; bases outside gene matches: 4. CDR3 size: 14 residues. CDR1 and CDR2 from the germline V gene are DFQATT and SNEGSKA (reference sequence). The CDR3 loop reads CSALGTGSTDTQYF. The CDR3 region has the DNA TGCAGTGCCCTGGGGACAGGGAGCACAGATACGCAGTATTTT.

This clonotype has at least ten counts. CDR3 region: CASRSGRDTGELFF. DNA of the CDR3: TGTGCCAGTAGAAGCGGGAGAGATACCGGGGAGCTGTTTTTT. This chain uses TRBV19 with TRBJ2-2, with 8 bases matching TRBD2. J was trimmed by 5 bases and V by 6 bases; bases with no gene match: 5. This CDR3 is 14 amino acids long. Per the germline V gene, CDR1 is LNHDA and CDR2 is SQIVND (reference sequence).

This clonotype was found many times. The CDR3: CASSLGVYEQYF. The CDR3 DNA sequence: TGTGCCAGCAGCTTAGGGGTCTACGAGCAGTACTTC. V usage is TRBV7-9 and J usage is TRBJ2-7; no firm D call. The CDR3 is 12 amino acids. The V end was cut by 1 base, the J end by 3 bases, with 4 bases between. Germline assignment: CDR1 SEHNR and CDR2 FQNEAQ (reference sequence).

This clonotype was seen ten or more times. V gene TRBV6-1 combines with J gene TRBJ2-1; 10 positions match TRBD1. CDR1 is MNHNS and CDR2 is SASEGT in the germline V gene. This CDR3 region has 14 residues. V lost 4 bases, J lost 8 bases, and 5 bases stayed unmatched. CDR3 nucleotide sequence: TGTGCCAGCAGTGGACAGGGGGCAAGGGATGAGCAGTTCTTC. It codes for CASSGQGARDEQFF.

This clonotype was seen many times. The V gene is TRBV30, the J gene TRBJ2-1; a weak D match, TRBD1 (6 bases). CDR3 size: 13 residues. Germline CDR1 is GTSNPN and CDR2 is SVGIG (reference sequence). V was cut by 0 bases and J by 4 bases, with 7 bases left in between. The CDR3 DNA is TGTGCCTGGAGTGTAACAGGGTACAATGAGCAGTTCTTC. Amino acid sequence: CAWSVTGYNEQFF.

The sample holds many counts of this clonotype. The chain uses TRBV25-1 and TRBJ2-2; D gene unclear. CDR1 and CDR2 (germline): MGHDK, SYGVNS. Trimming took 4 bases from V and 6 from J, leaving 3 bases between them. The CDR3 extends over 11 amino acids. CDR3 region: CASSVAGELFF. Here the CDR3 DNA reads TGTGCCAGCAGTGTCGCCGGGGAGCTGTTTTTT. Supplemented by reference TRBV25-1 and TRBJ2-2, the full variable domain reads EADIYQTPRYLVIGTGKKITLECSQTMGHDKMYWYQQDPGMELHLIHYSYGVNSTEKGDLSSESTVSRIRTEHFPLTLESARPSHTSQYLCASSVAGELFFGEGSRLTVL.

There are a few counts of this clonotype. At one end the junction does not follow the germline gene, possibly because of a read error. The V call is TRBV24-1, the J call TRBJ2-2; D is undetermined. The germline CDR1 and CDR2 sequences are KGHDR and SFDVKD. The CDR3 is made up of 13 amino acids. The CDR3 spells CATSDQNAGELFF. The CDR3 DNA reads as TGTGCCACCAGTGACCAGAACGCCGGGGAGCTGTTTTTT.

This clonotype was counted many times. The V and J genes are TRBV12-3 or TRBV12-4 and TRBJ2-2; possibly TRBD2 for D (6 bases). This CDR3 comprises 14 residues. V was shortened by 5 bases and J by 8 bases, with 15 bases between the two germline ends. DNA for the CDR3: TGTGCCAGCAGTCGACTAGGGAGAGAGGGGGAGCTGTTTTTT. Protein sequence: CASSRLGREGELFF.

As concerns this clonotype: A much larger clone is a single base away; this may be a read error. The rearrangement links TRBV2 to TRBJ2-2; 9 bases fit TRBD2. CDR3 length equals 14 residues. The V gene end was trimmed by 11 bases and the J gene end by 0 bases; junction bases not matched to a gene: 4. Germline V gene lookup returns CDR1 SNHLY and CDR2 FYNNEI. In nucleotides, the CDR3 is TGTGCCGGGAGCGGGAGGTCGAACACCGGGGAGCTGTTTTTT. Its protein is CAGSGRSNTGELFF. Drawing the rest from reference TRBV2 and TRBJ2-2, the complete variable domain is EPEVTQTPSHQVTQMGQEVILRCVPISNHLYFYWYRQILGQKVEFLVSFYNNEISEKSEIFDDQFSVERPDGSNFTLKIRSTKLEDSAMYFCAGSGRSNTGELFFGEGSRLTVL.

This clonotype was seen only a few times. The chain employs TRBV28 and TRBJ2-1; TRBD2 matches at 10 bases. Germline-derived CDR1 and CDR2 are MDHEN and SYDVKM. The CDR3 covers 14 residues. With V trimmed by 6 bases and J by 7 bases, 6 bases remained unmatched. CDR3 nucleotide sequence: TGTGCCAGCAGGGATAGCGGGAGGTCGAATGAGCAGTTCTTC. This encodes CASRDSGRSNEQFF.

This clonotype was counted at least ten times. J is TRBJ2-7 and V is TRBV6-2 or TRBV6-3, with 10 bases matching TRBD1. Looked up from germline, CDR1 is MNHEY and CDR2 is SVGEGT. V shed 4 bases, J shed 7 bases, and the junction held 7 bases outside the gene matches. CDR3 length equals 14 residues. In DNA form, the CDR3 reads TGTGCCAGCAGTTTCGGGACAGGGGTTTGGGAGCAGTACTTC. Residues: CASSFGTGVWEQYF.

Many counts were recorded for this clonotype. DNA for the CDR3: TGTGCCAGCAGCTGGGGACAGAATTACTACGAGCAGTACTTC. It codes for CASSWGQNYYEQYF. This rearrangement joins TRBV7-2 to TRBJ2-7, with 7 bases identical to TRBD1. V lost 4 bases to trimming and J lost 3 bases; unmatched junction nucleotides: 6. Germline assignment: CDR1 SGHTA and CDR2 FQGNSA. This CDR3 comprises 14 residues.

Many counts were recorded for this clonotype. The chain has TRBV19 and TRBJ2-5, with 7 positions matching TRBD2. The length of the CDR3 is 14 residues. The V gene's germline CDR1 is LNHDA and CDR2 SQIVND (reference sequence). The J segment lost 0 bases and the V segment lost 3 bases, leaving 1 base of the junction unmatched. CDR3 residues: CASSMGGHQETQYF. The CDR3 nucleotides read TGTGCCAGTAGTATGGGAGGGCACCAAGAGACCCAGTACTTC.

At least ten counts were recorded for this clonotype. The chain couples TRBV6-1 to TRBJ1-6, with D uncertain. CDR1 and CDR2 (germline): MNHNS, SASEGT. This CDR3 is built from 14 residues. The V and J ends lost 2 bases and 6 bases respectively, with 8 bases between them. CDR3 nucleotides: TGTGCCAGCAGTGAACAGAGATCTAATTCACCCCTCCACTTT. It translates to CASSEQRSNSPLHF.

This clonotype appeared many times. This chain links TRBV7-2 with TRBJ2-3; D remains ambiguous. The V end lost 1 base, the J end lost 2 bases, and 4 bases lay between the germline ends. Germline V gives CDR1 SGHTA, CDR2 FQGNSA. CDR3 length: 13 residues. CDR3 DNA: TGTGCCAGCAGCTTAGACTCCACAGATACGCAGTATTTT. As protein: CASSLDSTDTQYF.